This T cell receptor beta chain was identified in a study of blood T cells in healthy people across ages. Study overall: Template switching captured about one barcoded beta molecule per two T cells.

About this clonotype: Its antigen remains unidentified.

Findings and limits, study-wide: The long-lived group displayed more naive CD4+ cells, plus higher diversity, than the aged donors did. Estimates of total diversity, which came from one million sequenced T cells, were considered to be underestimates. Roughly linearly, TCR beta diversity per million T cells fell as age increased.

A second PCR, run for 7 to 11 cycles, used a sample-barcoded 5' primer plus a J-beta primer mix. TCRdb reanalysed the 5' RACE reads using MiXCR and keeps one entry per CDR3 protein. The table has about 800,000 distinct CDR3 sequences, about three fifths seen once. The V end lost 4 bases, the J end lost 4 bases, and 14 bases lay between the germline ends. CDR3 length equals 14 residues. Sample: blood. The V gene is TRBV12-3 or TRBV12-4, the J gene TRBJ2-7; possible D gene TRBD2, 7 bases. The receptor was derived from a man in his thirties or forties in good health. CDR3 sequence: CASSWGGANYEQYF. The DNA for the CDR3 is TGTGCCAGCAGTTGGGGGGGGGCCAATTACGAGCAGTACTTC.